These 27 T cell receptor beta chains were all obtained from the same sample, sequenced in a study of OX40 agonist ivuxolimab in advanced cancers. Assay: immunoSEQ multiplex PCR; the TCRdb copy retains only in-frame clones and omits some. The sample comprises about 150,000 clones, 94% of which are singletons, and around 0.28% rests with the top ten. Sample: CD4+ or CD8+ T cells sorted from blood, taken in a trial of the OX40 agonist ivuxolimab. These receptors were obtained from an adult with an advanced solid tumor such as melanoma, head and neck, liver or kidney cancer.

V gene TRBV5-1 combines with J gene TRBJ2-7; 8 bases fit TRBD1. Germline trimming cut 1 base from V and 3 bases from J; bases unmatched to any gene: 6. The CDR3 spans 15 residues. The V gene's germline CDR1 is SGHRS and CDR2 YFSETQ. The CDR3 spells CASSLRTGKLYEQYF. CDR3 bases: TGCGCCAGCAGCTTGCGGACAGGGAAACTCTACGAGCAGTACTTC.

The V gene is TRBV7-2, the J gene TRBJ2-1, with 7 positions matching TRBD1. J lost 16 bases, V lost 5 bases, and 11 bases had no gene match. Germline V gene lookup returns CDR1 SGHTA and CDR2 FQGNSA. The CDR3 spans 12 residues. CDR3 protein: CASSQQGIFYFF. CDR3 DNA: TGTGCCAGCAGCCAACAGGGGATTTTTTATTTCTTC.

The chain joins TRBV6-1 to TRBJ2-5; the D is unclear. Germline assignment: CDR1 MNHNS and CDR2 SASEGT. The CDR3 spans 14 residues. V was cut by 7 bases and J by 1 base, with 13 bases left in between. The CDR3 protein is CASTPRHPQETQYF. DNA of the CDR3: TGTGCCAGCACCCCCCGACACCCCCAAGAGACCCAGTACTTC.

The V and J genes are TRBV7-2 and TRBJ2-7, with D perhaps matching TRBD1 (6 bases). This CDR3 is 15 amino acids long. Per germline, CDR1 SGHTA and CDR2 FQGNSA. The V end was cut by 3 bases, the J end by 2 bases, with 14 bases between. Written as DNA, the CDR3 is TGTGCCAGCAGCTTCGCCGGGACATTAGCCTACGAGCAGTACTTC. This gives the protein CASSFAGTLAYEQYF.

This sequence joins TRBV28 and TRBJ1-1; TRBD1 matches at 8 bases. The CDR3 runs to 14 residues. The V gene end was trimmed by 6 bases and the J gene end by 4 bases; junction bases not matched to a gene: 7. Germline CDR1 and CDR2: MDHEN and SYDVKM. The CDR3 sequence: CASRRGQGGTEAFF. The CDR3 DNA sequence: TGTGCCAGCAGACGCGGACAGGGTGGCACTGAAGCTTTCTTT.

A few counts support this clone. This sequence joins TRBV6-1 and TRBJ1-2; 8 nucleotides match TRBD1. The germline CDR1 and CDR2 sequences are MNHNS and SASEGT. The CDR3 has 14 residues. Trimming at V came to 7 bases and at J to 4 bases, leaving 8 bases not matched to a gene. DNA for the CDR3: TGTGCCAGCATTGGGGACAGGTACGGCTATGGCTACACCTTC. It is translated as CASIGDRYGYGYTF.

This CDR3 is CASSPTGEHQPQHF. In DNA form, the CDR3 reads TGTGCCAGCAGCCCAACAGGGGAGCATCAGCCCCAGCATTTT. This sequence joins TRBV7-9 and TRBJ1-5, with 7 bases that match TRBD1. Trimming took 5 bases from V and 5 from J; bases not matched to a gene: 6. Germline assignment: CDR1 SEHNR and CDR2 FQNEAQ (reference sequence). CDR3 size: 14 residues.

This chain links TRBV4-2 with TRBJ2-7; D is uncertain. Trimming took 2 bases from V and 3 from J, leaving 23 bases between them. The V gene's germline CDR1 is LGHNA and CDR2 YNFKEQ. The CDR3 length is 18 residues. CDR3: CASSQTRPAGPFFYEQYF. The CDR3 coding sequence is TGTGCCAGCAGCCAAACCCGCCCCGCCGGACCATTTTTCTACGAGCAGTACTTC.

The chain joins TRBV4-3 to TRBJ1-1, with D tentatively TRBD1 (5 bases). There are 16 residues in the CDR3. Germline V gene data show CDR1 as LGHNA and CDR2 as YSLEER. Trimming cost V 0 bases and J 1 base, with 12 bases left between them. The CDR3 loop is CASSQDLQGENTEAFF. DNA for the CDR3: TGCGCCAGCAGCCAAGATCTGCAGGGAGAGAACACTGAAGCTTTCTTT.

This chain connects TRBV27 to TRBJ1-6; the D is unclear. Trimming cost V 4 bases and J 0 bases, with 10 bases left between them. This CDR3 spans 16 amino acids. Germline V gene sequence: CDR1 MNHEY, CDR2 SMNVEV (reference sequence). The CDR3 DNA reads TGTGCCAGCAGTTCCCTCTATAGCTCCTATAATTCACCCCTCCACTTT. Its translation: CASSSLYSSYNSPLHF.

The chain joins TRBV10-2 to TRBJ1-1; D might be TRBD1 (5 bases). This CDR3 is built from 14 residues. The V and J ends lost 4 bases and 4 bases respectively, with 13 bases between them. From germline, CDR1 is WSHSY and CDR2 SAAADI. The CDR3 DNA reads as TGCGCCAGCAGTGGCAACGGGGGGGGCACTGAAGCTTTCTTT. This gives the protein CASSGNGGGTEAFF.

This chain connects TRBV28 to TRBJ2-2, with a possible D match to TRBD2 (5 bases). V dropped 2 bases and J dropped 4 bases, with 11 bases sitting between them. CDR1 MDHEN and CDR2 SYDVKM come from the germline V gene. CDR3 length: 15 residues. The chain's CDR3 is CASSLRGIGTGELFF. In DNA form, the CDR3 reads TGTGCCAGCAGTTTAAGAGGGATCGGCACCGGGGAGCTGTTTTTT.

The gene calls are TRBV2 and TRBJ1-1, with D possibly being TRBD1 (5 bases). Germline V gene data show CDR1 as SNHLY and CDR2 as FYNNEI. The CDR3 runs to 15 residues. The V end lost 6 bases, the J end lost 1 base, and 15 bases lay between the germline ends. The CDR3 DNA reads as TGTGCCAGCAGCGCGGCCGGGACCGCGAACACTGAAGCTTTCTTT. Residues: CASSAAGTANTEAFF.

The gene calls are TRBV19 and TRBJ1-5; the match to TRBD1 covers 7 bases. This CDR3 is 14 amino acids long. V gave up 7 bases and J gave up 1 base; unmatched junction bases: 4. In germline, CDR1 is LNHDA, CDR2 SQIVND (reference sequence). CDR3 in DNA: TGTGCCAGTATCCACAGGGGCAGCAATCAGCCCCAGCATTTT. This gives the protein CASIHRGSNQPQHF.

The rearrangement joins TRBV4-3 to TRBJ1-2, with 11 positions matching TRBD1. Germline V CDR1 and CDR2: LGHNA, YSLEER. The J segment lost 7 bases and the V segment lost 3 bases, leaving 7 bases of the junction unmatched. The CDR3 extends over 15 amino acids. Written as DNA, the CDR3 is TGCGCCAGCAGCCACCTTGGACAGGGGGCTAGTGGCTACACCTTC. Amino acids: CASSHLGQGASGYTF.

V gene TRBV7-2 combines with J gene TRBJ1-5; maybe TRBD1 (6 bases). Germline loops: CDR1 SGHTA, CDR2 FQGNSA. With 5 bases removed from V and 7 bases from J, the gap between germline ends came to 9 bases. The CDR3 covers 12 residues. The CDR3, as DNA: TGTGCCAGCAGCGTGACAGGCCAGCCCCAGCATTTT. It translates to CASSVTGQPQHF.

The V gene is TRBV6-6, the J gene TRBJ1-1; D is perhaps TRBD1 (6 bases). The germline gives CDR1 MNHNY, CDR2 SVGAGI (reference sequence). The CDR3 is made up of 15 amino acids. V lost 6 bases to trimming and J lost 1 base, with 15 bases between them. The CDR3 DNA is TGTGCCAGCAGCCAGACCGGGACATCGAACACTGAAGCTTTCTTT. Translation: CASSQTGTSNTEAFF.

The chain carries TRBV28 and TRBJ1-4; TRBD1 matches 9 bases. The CDR3 spans 14 residues. J gave up 8 bases and V 9 bases, and 10 bases lay outside the gene matches. The V gene's germline CDR1 is MDHEN and CDR2 SYDVKM. The CDR3 loop reads CASYRQGVYEKLFF. In DNA form, the CDR3 reads TGTGCCAGTTACCGACAGGGGGTATACGAAAAACTGTTTTTT.

The CDR3 DNA follows: TGTGCCAGCAGCTCCGGGACAGGGGGCGGGGGATATGAAAAACTGTTTTTT. Its translation: CASSSGTGGGGYEKLFF. The genes are TRBV7-9 and TRBJ1-4, with 12 bases that match TRBD1. This CDR3 has 17 amino acids. Germline CDR1 and CDR2: SEHNR and FQNEAQ (reference sequence). V dropped 4 bases and J dropped 6; count of bases not matched to a gene: 9.

This clone has a handful of counts. The chain combines TRBV13 with TRBJ1-5; D is uncertain. The CDR3 totals 15 residues. V was cut by 3 bases and J by 2 bases, with 11 bases left in between. CDR1 is PRHDT, CDR2 FYEKMQ, per germline (reference sequence). CDR3 region: CASSFKKGRNQPQHF. The CDR3 DNA reads as TGTGCCAGCAGCTTCAAAAAGGGCCGCAATCAGCCCCAGCATTTT. Complete variable domain (other parts from reference TRBV13 and TRBJ1-5): AAGVIQSPRHLIKEKRETATLKCYPIPRHDTVYWYQQGPGQDPQFLISFYEKMQSDKGSIPDRFSAQQFSDYHSELNMSSLELGDSALYFCASSFKKGRNQPQHFGDGTRLSIL.

The rearrangement links TRBV9 to TRBJ1-1, with 8 nucleotides matching TRBD1. The germline V gene has CDR1 SGDLS and CDR2 YYNGEE. The ends lost 4 bases at V and 2 bases at J; junction bases unmatched: 7. The CDR3 consists of 15 residues. CDR3 sequence (DNA): TGTGCCAGCAGCCCACGGGACAGGACAAACACTGAAGCTTTCTTT. Translating gives CASSPRDRTNTEAFF. Variable domain in full (rest from reference TRBV9 and TRBJ1-1): DSGVTQTPKHLITATGQRVTLRCSPRSGDLSVYWYQQSLDQGLQFLIQYYNGEERAKGNILERFSAQQFPDLHSELNLSSLELGDSALYFCASSPRDRTNTEAFFGQGTRLTVV.

This chain uses TRBV11-2 with TRBJ2-1; D gene uncertain. The CDR3 runs to 16 residues. Trimming cost V 1 base and J 3 bases, with 13 bases left between them. The germline gives CDR1 SGHAT, CDR2 FQNNGV. The CDR3 bases are TGTGCCAGCAGCTTAGTCTTGGCCGTCGTCTACAATGAGCAGTTCTTC. Its protein product is CASSLVLAVVYNEQFF.

This chain links TRBV7-8 with TRBJ2-3; no reliable D call. Between the trimmed V and J ends, which lost 3 bases and 2 bases, there was a span of 0 bases. Germline V gene sequence: CDR1 SGHVS, CDR2 FQNEAQ. The CDR3 covers 11 residues. CDR3 protein: CASSFTDTQYF. CDR3 bases: TGTGCCAGCAGCTTCACAGATACGCAGTATTTT.

Of note for this clone: Other DNA sequences in this specimen translate into the identical CDR3. The chain has TRBV29-1 and TRBJ2-5, with D perhaps TRBD2 (6 bases). This CDR3 contains 10 residues. The V gene lost 7 bases and the J gene lost 5 bases, with 8 bases spanning the gap. Per the germline V gene, CDR1 is SQVTM and CDR2 is ANQGSEA. CDR3 DNA sequence: TGCAGCGCGGGGGAGGAGACCCAGTACTTC. Protein: CSAGEETQYF.

The chain is built from TRBV28 and TRBJ1-2, with a tentative D call TRBD1 (5 bases). Germline assignment: CDR1 MDHEN and CDR2 SYDVKM. The CDR3 loop spans 15 amino acids. The V end lost 4 bases, the J end lost 4 bases, and 16 bases lay between the germline ends. DNA for the CDR3: TGTGCCAGCAGTTCGCATGGGACCTCCGGCTATGGCTACACCTTC. It encodes CASSSHGTSGYGYTF.

This rearrangement joins TRBV9 to TRBJ2-2; no clear D. Deletions cut 3 bases from V and 4 bases from J, with 16 bases between. This CDR3 is built from 16 residues. CDR1 is SGDLS and CDR2 is YYNGEE in the germline V gene. The CDR3 here is CASSARHVGGTGELFF. The DNA for the CDR3 is TGTGCCAGCAGCGCCCGACATGTAGGCGGCACCGGGGAGCTGTTTTTT.

The rearrangement uses TRBV5-1 and TRBJ2-6; a weak D match, TRBD1 (6 bases). Looked up from germline, CDR1 is SGHRS and CDR2 is YFSETQ. CDR3 length: 15 amino acids. Trimming removed 3 bases from V and 0 bases from J, with 7 bases in between. Here the CDR3 DNA reads TGCGCCAGCAGCTACAGGGTCTCTGGGGCCAACGTCCTGACTTTC. Encoded protein: CASSYRVSGANVLTF.